The TCR beta chain under discussion was sequenced for a study of beta chain features in type 1 diabetes. Reverse transcribing all isolated RNA meant expressed TCRB transcripts were sequenced. Sequencing was performed with immunoSEQ multiplex PCR; in TCRdb, only in-frame clones are kept and a portion is missing. The sample includes a few hundred thousand clones, approximately 14% of them seen just once. Notes on this clone: Antigen specificity is unknown.

From germline, CDR1 is SGHRS and CDR2 YFSETQ. This CDR3 region has 15 residues. V was clipped by 1 base and J by 0 bases, with 8 bases between them. Study-wide findings and caveats: When Type 1 diabetes patients were examined, their TCRB CDR3s proved moderately but significantly shorter in all four CD4+ subsets. Compared with healthy donors, patients appeared to share more similar naive, central memory and regulatory TCRB repertoires.

Using CD45RO/CCR7/CD25/CD127/CD95/CD27, CD4+ naive, central memory, regulatory and stem cell-like memory cells were sorted. Sequencing input: naive CD4+ T cells from blood. The receptor was isolated from a man aged 25-40 years with type 1 diabetes. The chain uses TRBV5-1 and TRBJ1-3; D not certain. CDR3 DNA sequence: TGCGCCAGCAGCTTGTCCACCAGCTCTGGAAACACCATATATTTT. Its translation: CASSLSTSSGNTIYF. The full variable domain, in which reference TRBV5-1 and TRBJ1-3 provide the parts outside the CDR3, is KAGVTQTPRYLIKTRGQQVTLSCSPISGHRSVSWYQQTPGQGLQFLFEYFSETQRNKGNFPGRFSGRQFSNSRSEMNVSTLELGDSALYLCASSLSTSSGNTIYFGEGSWLTVV.